This entry lists 23 T cell receptor beta chains sequenced from one sample in a study of OX40 agonist ivuxolimab in advanced cancers. Measured with immunoSEQ multiplex PCR; TCRdb has only the in-frame clones, and not every one. The table includes 50,000 or so clones, more than 75% detected once. This sample comprised CD4+ or CD8+ T cells sorted from blood, obtained in a trial of the OX40 agonist ivuxolimab. The receptors shown here come from an adult with an advanced solid tumor such as melanoma, head and neck, liver or kidney cancer.

The J gene is TRBJ2-5, the V gene TRBV9; D ambiguous. Germline assignment: CDR1 SGDLS and CDR2 YYNGEE. The V end was cut by 4 bases, the J end by 3 bases, with 13 bases between. This CDR3 has 14 residues. The CDR3 sequence: CASSPHTAEETQYF. Written as DNA, the CDR3 is TGTGCCAGCAGCCCTCATACGGCTGAAGAGACCCAGTACTTC.

The chain couples TRBV7-6 to TRBJ2-3; D is ambiguous. The CDR3 sequence is 14 residues long. The V and J ends lost 1 base and 6 bases respectively, with 11 bases between them. The germline V gene encodes CDR1 SGHVS and CDR2 FNYEAQ. The CDR3 protein is CASSLGGLLDTQYF. The CDR3 nucleotides are TGTGCCAGCAGCTTAGGCGGCCTTTTGGATACGCAGTATTTT.

The J gene is TRBJ2-7, the V gene TRBV14; no reliable D call. The germline V gene encodes CDR1 SGHDN and CDR2 FVKESK. V was pared by 2 bases and J by 7 bases, with 18 bases between. This CDR3 is built from 15 residues. The CDR3 reads CASSQHEDQYSEQYF. CDR3 coding DNA: TGTGCCAGCAGCCAACATGAGGACCAGTATTCGGAGCAGTACTTC.

V usage is TRBV6-5 and J usage is TRBJ1-2, with no clear D. CDR1 is MNHEY and CDR2 is SVGAGI in the germline V gene. The ends were cut back, 8 bases at V and 2 bases at J, with 12 bases in the middle. The CDR3 loop spans 13 amino acids. The CDR3 DNA is TGTGCCAGCCTCCGTTACAACAACTATGGCTACACCTTC. This sequence encodes CASLRYNNYGYTF.

The chain uses TRBV7-2 and TRBJ1-1; D gene unclear. Trimming cost V 0 bases and J 3 bases, with 11 bases left between them. This CDR3 is built from 15 residues. Germline lookup yields CDR1 SGHTA and CDR2 FQGNSA. CDR3 bases: TGTGCCAGCAGCTTAGCCCTGGGAATCCACACTGAAGCTTTCTTT. The encoded protein is CASSLALGIHTEAFF.

This sequence joins TRBV6-5 and TRBJ2-1; unclear D gene. The CDR3 loop spans 14 amino acids. V shed 6 bases and J shed 0 bases, with 9 bases lying between them. The germline CDR1 and CDR2 sequences are MNHEY and SVGAGI. In nucleotides, the CDR3 is TGTGCCAGCAGCAAACTTAGCTCCTACAATGAGCAGTTCTTC. This gives the protein CASSKLSSYNEQFF.

This sequence joins TRBV4-1 and TRBJ2-7, with 9 bases identical to TRBD1. Trimming at V came to 3 bases and at J to 3 bases, leaving 6 bases not matched to a gene. The CDR3 extends over 15 amino acids. Germline assignment: CDR1 MGHRA and CDR2 YSYEKL. The CDR3 DNA reads as TGCGCCAGCAGCCATACAGGGGGCAGTTTCTACGAGCAGTACTTC. Protein product: CASSHTGGSFYEQYF.

The chain couples TRBV28 to TRBJ2-7; D remains unclear. Per the germline V gene, CDR1 is MDHEN and CDR2 is SYDVKM. This CDR3 is 12 amino acids long. Trimming removed 3 bases at V and 7 bases at J, with 10 bases between. The CDR3 nucleotides read TGTGCCAGCAGTTTTACCATAGAAGAGCAGTACTTC. Amino acids: CASSFTIEEQYF.

The CDR3 sequence is CSVEDLAGANEKLFF. CDR3 sequence (DNA): TGCAGCGTTGAAGATCTAGCAGGAGCTAATGAAAAACTGTTTTTT. This chain links TRBV29-1 with TRBJ1-4; the D is unclear. The CDR3 runs 15 residues. Trimming pared 0 bases from V and 3 bases from J, leaving 11 bases between. Germline CDR1 SQVTM, CDR2 ANQGSEA.

The chain is built from TRBV19 and TRBJ1-3; D not resolved. In germline, CDR1 is LNHDA, CDR2 SQIVND (reference sequence). Trimming removed 2 bases from V and 0 bases from J, with 5 bases in between. The CDR3 is 14 amino acids. The DNA of the CDR3 is TGTGCCAGTAGTATACAAGTCTCTGGAAACACCATATATTTT. Amino acid sequence: CASSIQVSGNTIYF.

The chain links TRBV7-9 to TRBJ1-5; weak D call: TRBD1 (5 bases). V was shortened by 5 bases and J by 3 bases, with 11 bases between the two germline ends. The germline CDR1 and CDR2 sequences are SEHNR and FQNEAQ (reference sequence). This CDR3 is 14 amino acids long. The CDR3 DNA reads TGTGCCAGCAGCCTCGACAGCGACAATCAGCCCCAGCATTTT. It is translated as CASSLDSDNQPQHF.

This clone has only a few counts. It is likely a read error, because the conserved phenylalanine at the end of the CDR3 is missing. The gene calls are TRBV10-1 and TRBJ1-6; D is unclear. Germline CDR1 and CDR2: WNHNN and SYGVQD (reference sequence). The CDR3 extends over 13 amino acids. V was clipped by 1 base and J by 7 bases, with 5 bases between them. The CDR3 region is CASSEFRNSPLHL. DNA of the CDR3: TGCGCCAGCAGTGAGTTTAGGAATTCACCCCTCCACCTT.

V gene TRBV27 combines with J gene TRBJ1-5; D uncertain. There are 16 residues in the CDR3. Germline lookup yields CDR1 MNHEY and CDR2 SMNVEV (reference sequence). The V gene lost 5 bases and the J gene lost 4 bases, with 18 bases spanning the gap. The CDR3 coding sequence is TGTGCCAGCAGTCCCTATAATGGGCTTCATAATCAGCCCCAGCATTTT. Residues: CASSPYNGLHNQPQHF.

CDR3 nucleotide sequence: TGTGCCAGCAAGGTGTGGGGGCCATCCTACGAGCAGTACTTC. Amino acid sequence: CASKVWGPSYEQYF. This chain links TRBV6-5 with TRBJ2-5; a weak D match, TRBD1 (6 bases). The J call may be wrong; the DNA end is better matched by TRBJ2-7. CDR3 length: 14 amino acids. Germline CDR1 and CDR2: MNHEY and SVGAGI.

This chain uses TRBV15 with TRBJ2-3, with D maybe TRBD2 (7 bases). The germline V gene has CDR1 LNHNV and CDR2 YYDKDF (reference sequence). The CDR3 spans 17 residues. V lost 4 bases and J 0 bases, leaving 17 bases between the germline ends. The CDR3 region is CATSNYGGATSTDTQYF. CDR3 coding DNA: TGTGCCACCAGCAACTATGGGGGGGCCACGAGCACAGATACGCAGTATTTT.

The chain combines TRBV14 with TRBJ1-1; D gene ambiguous. Trimming removed 4 bases from V and 1 base from J, with 13 bases in between. CDR3 size: 15 residues. Per germline, CDR1 SGHDN and CDR2 FVKESK. The CDR3 bases are TGTGCCAGCAGCCCCCACGTCGGCAAGAACACTGAAGCTTTCTTT. It is translated as CASSPHVGKNTEAFF.

The CDR3 here is CASGQGIGHEQYF. The DNA for the CDR3 is TGTGCCAGCGGACAGGGGATCGGCCACGAGCAGTACTTC. V is TRBV9 and J is TRBJ2-7, with 9 positions matching TRBD1. The V gene's germline CDR1 is SGDLS and CDR2 YYNGEE. With V trimmed by 7 bases and J by 5 bases, 7 bases remained unmatched. CDR3 length equals 13 residues.

This clone was counted once. The chain links TRBV27 to TRBJ2-1; possibly TRBD1 or TRBD2 for D (6 bases each). The germline V and J ends were trimmed by 7 bases and 4 bases, with 14 bases remaining between them. CDR1 MNHEY and CDR2 SMNVEV come from the germline V gene (reference sequence). This CDR3 has 14 amino acids. In DNA, the CDR3 is TGTGCCAGCACATGGGGGGCAGGTTACAATGAGCAGTTCTTC. It encodes CASTWGAGYNEQFF.

The CDR3 bases are TGTGCCAGCAGACTGGGACAGGGTGAAATTCCCCTCCACTTT. Its translation: CASRLGQGEIPLHF. The V gene is TRBV6-5, the J gene TRBJ1-6; 9 positions match TRBD1. The CDR3 consists of 14 residues. Trimming removed 6 bases from V and 13 bases from J; junction bases left unmatched: 10. The V gene's germline CDR1 is MNHEY and CDR2 SVGAGI.

The chain combines TRBV7-9 with TRBJ1-6, with D unresolved. The CDR3 has 15 residues. Trimming shortened V by 0 bases and J by 6 bases, and 9 bases separated the two germline ends. CDR1 and CDR2 from the germline V gene are SEHNR and FQNEAQ (reference sequence). The CDR3 region has the DNA TGTGCCAGCAGCTTAGCGCAAGGTAGTAATTCACCCCTCCACTTT. This translates into CASSLAQGSNSPLHF. Full variable domain (rest looked up from reference TRBV7-9 and TRBJ1-6): DTGVSQNPRHKITKRGQNVTFRCDPISEHNRLYWYRQTLGQGPEFLTYFQNEAQLEKSRLLSDRFSAERPKGSFSTLEIQRTEQGDSAMYLCASSLAQGSNSPLHFGNGTRLTVT.

The V call is TRBV4-1, the J call TRBJ1-6; D call uncertain. Trimming stripped 4 bases from V and 7 bases from J, with 8 bases between. CDR1 and CDR2 (germline): MGHRA, YSYEKL. The CDR3 runs 13 residues. CDR3 loop: CASSPWTNSPLHF. The CDR3 coding sequence is TGCGCCAGCAGCCCTTGGACCAATTCACCCCTCCACTTT.

The chain is built from TRBV7-3 and TRBJ1-1; D unresolved. The V gene lost 5 bases and the J gene lost 5 bases, with 12 bases spanning the gap. The CDR3 has 13 amino acids. The germline gives CDR1 SGHTA, CDR2 FQGTGA. In nucleotides, the CDR3 is TGTGCCAGCAGCCCGCCCGAGAGTACTGAAGCTTTCTTT. It encodes CASSPPESTEAFF.

The rearrangement links TRBV13 to TRBJ1-2, with TRBD1 matching 7 bases. The CDR3 runs 16 residues. J gave up 7 bases and V 0 bases, and 11 bases lay outside the gene matches. The germline V gene has CDR1 PRHDT and CDR2 FYEKMQ (reference sequence). CDR3 sequence: CASSLGLVTGQSGYTF. CDR3 in DNA: TGTGCCAGCAGCTTAGGCCTCGTGACAGGGCAGAGTGGCTACACCTTC.